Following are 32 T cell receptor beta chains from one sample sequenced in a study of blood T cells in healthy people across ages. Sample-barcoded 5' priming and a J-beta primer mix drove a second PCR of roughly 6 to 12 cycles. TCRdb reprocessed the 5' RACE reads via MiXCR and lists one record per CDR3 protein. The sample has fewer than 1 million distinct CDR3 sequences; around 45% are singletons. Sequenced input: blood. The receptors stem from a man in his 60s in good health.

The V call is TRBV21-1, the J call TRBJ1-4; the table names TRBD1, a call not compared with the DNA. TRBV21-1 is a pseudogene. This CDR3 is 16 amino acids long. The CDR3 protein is CASSDSYRGFGEKLFF. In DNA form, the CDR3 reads TGTGCCAGCAGCGACTCCTACAGGGGGTTCGGTGAAAAACTGTTTTTT.

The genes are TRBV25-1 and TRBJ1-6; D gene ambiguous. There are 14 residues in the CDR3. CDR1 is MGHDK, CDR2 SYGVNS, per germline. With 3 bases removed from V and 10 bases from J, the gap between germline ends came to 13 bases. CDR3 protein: CASSELGSESPLHF. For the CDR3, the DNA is TGTGCCAGCAGTGAGTTGGGGTCGGAGTCACCCCTCCACTTT.

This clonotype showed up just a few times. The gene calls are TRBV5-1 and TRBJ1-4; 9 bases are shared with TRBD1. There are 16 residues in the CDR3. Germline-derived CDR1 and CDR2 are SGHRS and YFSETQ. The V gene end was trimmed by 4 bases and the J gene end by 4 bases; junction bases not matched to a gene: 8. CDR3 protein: CASSPRPTGGNEKLFF. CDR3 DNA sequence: TGCGCCAGCAGCCCGCGCCCGACAGGGGGTAATGAAAAACTGTTTTTT. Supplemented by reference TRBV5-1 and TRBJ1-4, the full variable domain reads KAGVTQTPRYLIKTRGQQVTLSCSPISGHRSVSWYQQTPGQGLQFLFEYFSETQRNKGNFPGRFSGRQFSNSRSEMNVSTLELGDSALYLCASSPRPTGGNEKLFFGSGTQLSVL.

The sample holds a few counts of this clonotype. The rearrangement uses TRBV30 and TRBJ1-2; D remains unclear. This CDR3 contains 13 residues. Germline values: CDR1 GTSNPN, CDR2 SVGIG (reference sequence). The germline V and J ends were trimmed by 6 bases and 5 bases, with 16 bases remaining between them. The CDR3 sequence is CACVWAETYGYTF. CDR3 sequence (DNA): TGTGCCTGCGTGTGGGCCGAGACGTATGGCTACACCTTC. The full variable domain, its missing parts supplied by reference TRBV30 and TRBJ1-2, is SQTIHQWPATLVQPVGSPLSLECTVEGTSNPNLYWYRQAAGRGLQLLFYSVGIGQISSEVPQNLSASRPQDRQFILSSKKLLLSDSGFYLCACVWAETYGYTFGSGTRLTVV.

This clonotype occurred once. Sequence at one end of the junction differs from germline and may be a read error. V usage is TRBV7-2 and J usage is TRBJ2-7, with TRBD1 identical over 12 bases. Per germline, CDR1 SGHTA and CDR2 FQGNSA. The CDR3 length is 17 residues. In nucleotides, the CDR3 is TGTGCCTGCAGCCCTAACTCCGGGACAGGGGGCACCTACGAGCAGTACTTC. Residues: CACSPNSGTGGTYEQYF.

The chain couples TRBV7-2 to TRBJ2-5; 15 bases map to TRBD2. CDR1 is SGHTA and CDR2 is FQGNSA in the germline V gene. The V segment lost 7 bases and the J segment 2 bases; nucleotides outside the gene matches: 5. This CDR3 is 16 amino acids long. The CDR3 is CASTQGLAGGQETQYF. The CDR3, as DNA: TGTGCCAGCACCCAGGGACTAGCGGGGGGACAAGAGACCCAGTACTTC. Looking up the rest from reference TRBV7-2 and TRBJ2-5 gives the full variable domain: GAGVSQSPSNKVTEKGKDVELRCDPISGHTALYWYRQSLGQGLEFLIYFQGNSAPDKSGLPSDRFSAERTGGSVSTLTIQRTQQEDSAVYLCASTQGLAGGQETQYFGPGTRLLVL.

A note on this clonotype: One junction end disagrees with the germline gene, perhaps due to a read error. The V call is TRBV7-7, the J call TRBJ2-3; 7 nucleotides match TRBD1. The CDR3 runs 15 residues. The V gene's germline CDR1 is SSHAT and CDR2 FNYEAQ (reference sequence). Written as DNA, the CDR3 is TGTGCTAGCAGCCGTACAGGGGCCCCCACAGATACGCAGTATTTT. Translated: CASSRTGAPTDTQYF.

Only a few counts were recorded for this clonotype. The CDR3 sequence is CASSQDLGSPYNEQFF. CDR3 sequence (DNA): TGCGCCAGCAGCCAAGATTTGGGGAGTCCCTACAATGAGCAGTTCTTC. The V call is TRBV4-1, the J call TRBJ2-1; TRBD2 might be the D (5 bases). Germline values: CDR1 MGHRA, CDR2 YSYEKL. There are 16 residues in the CDR3. Trimming cost V 0 bases and J 2 bases, with 11 bases left between them.

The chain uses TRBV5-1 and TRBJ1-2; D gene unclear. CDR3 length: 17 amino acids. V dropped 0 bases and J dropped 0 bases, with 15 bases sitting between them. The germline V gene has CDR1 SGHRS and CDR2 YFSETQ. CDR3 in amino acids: CASSLDGRSPSNYGYTF. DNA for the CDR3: TGCGCCAGCAGCTTGGATGGACGGAGCCCCTCTAACTATGGCTACACCTTC.

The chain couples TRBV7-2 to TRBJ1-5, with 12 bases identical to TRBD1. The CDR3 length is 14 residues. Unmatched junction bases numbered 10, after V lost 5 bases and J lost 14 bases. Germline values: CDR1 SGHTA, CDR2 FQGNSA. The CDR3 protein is CASSRVPGQGAKHF. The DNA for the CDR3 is TGTGCCAGCAGCCGCGTCCCGGGACAGGGGGCAAAGCATTTT.

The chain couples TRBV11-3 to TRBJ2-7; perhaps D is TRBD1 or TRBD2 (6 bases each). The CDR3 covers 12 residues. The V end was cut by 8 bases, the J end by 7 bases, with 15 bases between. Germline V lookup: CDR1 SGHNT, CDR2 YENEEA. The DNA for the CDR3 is TGTGCCAGCGTCGGGGGCAGAGATGAGCAGTACTTC. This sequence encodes CASVGGRDEQYF.

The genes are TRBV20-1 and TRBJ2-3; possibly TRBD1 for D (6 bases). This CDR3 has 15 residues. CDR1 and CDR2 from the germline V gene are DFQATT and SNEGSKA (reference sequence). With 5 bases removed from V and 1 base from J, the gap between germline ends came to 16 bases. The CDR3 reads CSAGAGDKGTDTQYF. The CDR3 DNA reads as TGCAGTGCTGGGGCCGGGGACAAGGGCACAGATACGCAGTATTTT.

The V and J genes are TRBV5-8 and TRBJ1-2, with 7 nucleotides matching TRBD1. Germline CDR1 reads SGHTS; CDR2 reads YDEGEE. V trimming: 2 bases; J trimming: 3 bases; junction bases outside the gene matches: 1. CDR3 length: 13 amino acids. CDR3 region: CASSFGQDYGYTF. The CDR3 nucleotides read TGTGCCAGCAGCTTCGGACAGGACTATGGCTACACCTTC.

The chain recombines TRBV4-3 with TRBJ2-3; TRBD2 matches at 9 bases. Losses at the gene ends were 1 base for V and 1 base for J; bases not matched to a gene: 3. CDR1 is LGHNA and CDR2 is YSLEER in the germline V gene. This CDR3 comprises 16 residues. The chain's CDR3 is CASSQAAGGRTDTQYF. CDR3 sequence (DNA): TGCGCCAGCAGCCAAGCAGCGGGGGGTCGCACAGATACGCAGTATTTT.

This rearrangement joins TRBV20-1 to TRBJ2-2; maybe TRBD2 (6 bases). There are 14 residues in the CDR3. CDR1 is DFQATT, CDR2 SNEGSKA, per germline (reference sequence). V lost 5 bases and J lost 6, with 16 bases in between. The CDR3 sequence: CSAHGLIRAGELFF. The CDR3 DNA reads TGCAGTGCTCACGGACTAATCCGGGCCGGGGAGCTGTTTTTT.

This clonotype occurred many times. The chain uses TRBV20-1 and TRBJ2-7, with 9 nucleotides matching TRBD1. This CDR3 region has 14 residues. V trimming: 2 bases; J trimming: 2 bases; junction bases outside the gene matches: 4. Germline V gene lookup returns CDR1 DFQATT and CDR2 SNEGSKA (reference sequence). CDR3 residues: CSARRTGVPYEQYF. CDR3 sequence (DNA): TGCAGTGCTAGACGGACAGGGGTGCCCTACGAGCAGTACTTC.

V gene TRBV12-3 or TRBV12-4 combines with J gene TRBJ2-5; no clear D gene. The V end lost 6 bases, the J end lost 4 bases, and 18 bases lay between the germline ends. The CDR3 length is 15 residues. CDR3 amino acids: CASRPDTEPRETQYF. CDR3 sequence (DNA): TGTGCCAGCAGACCTGACACCGAACCGAGAGAGACCCAGTACTTC.

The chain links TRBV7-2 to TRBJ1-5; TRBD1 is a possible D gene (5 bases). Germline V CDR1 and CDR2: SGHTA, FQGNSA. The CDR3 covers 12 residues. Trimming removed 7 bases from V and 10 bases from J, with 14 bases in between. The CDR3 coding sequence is TGTGCCAGCAACCGGCAGGGAGGTCCCCAGCATTTT. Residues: CASNRQGGPQHF.

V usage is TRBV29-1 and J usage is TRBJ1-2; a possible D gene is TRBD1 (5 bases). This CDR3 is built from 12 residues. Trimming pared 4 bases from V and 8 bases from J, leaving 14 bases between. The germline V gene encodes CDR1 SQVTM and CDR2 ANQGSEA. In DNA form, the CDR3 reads TGCAGCGTTGGGAAGGGGCCCGGGGGCTACACCTTC. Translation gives CSVGKGPGGYTF.

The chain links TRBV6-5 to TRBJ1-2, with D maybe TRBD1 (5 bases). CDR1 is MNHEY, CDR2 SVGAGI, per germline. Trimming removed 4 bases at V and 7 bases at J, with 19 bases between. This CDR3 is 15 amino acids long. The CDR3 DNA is TGTGCCAGCAGTTTGGGTAGAGAGAACAGGTTTGGCTACACCTTC. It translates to CASSLGRENRFGYTF.

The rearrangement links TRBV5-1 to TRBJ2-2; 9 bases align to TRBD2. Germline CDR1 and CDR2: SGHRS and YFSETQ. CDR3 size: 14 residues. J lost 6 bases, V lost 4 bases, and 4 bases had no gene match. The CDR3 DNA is TGCGCCAGCAGCGCACGACTAGCGGCCGGGGAGCTGTTTTTT. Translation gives CASSARLAAGELFF. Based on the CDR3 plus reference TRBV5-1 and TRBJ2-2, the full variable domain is KAGVTQTPRYLIKTRGQQVTLSCSPISGHRSVSWYQQTPGQGLQFLFEYFSETQRNKGNFPGRFSGRQFSNSRSEMNVSTLELGDSALYLCASSARLAAGELFFGEGSRLTVL.

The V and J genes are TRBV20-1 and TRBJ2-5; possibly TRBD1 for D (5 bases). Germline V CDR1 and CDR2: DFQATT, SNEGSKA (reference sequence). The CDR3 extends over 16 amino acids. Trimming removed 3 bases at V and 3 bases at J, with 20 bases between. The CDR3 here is CSASTSLGPREETQYF. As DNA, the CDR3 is TGCAGTGCTAGCACAAGTCTGGGGCCTAGAGAAGAGACCCAGTACTTC.

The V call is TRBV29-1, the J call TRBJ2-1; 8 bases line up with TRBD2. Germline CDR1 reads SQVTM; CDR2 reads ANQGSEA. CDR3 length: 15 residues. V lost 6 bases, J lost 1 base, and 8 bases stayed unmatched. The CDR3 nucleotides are TGCAGCGTCTCGGGGGGGGACCTGTCCTACAATGAGCAGTTCTTC. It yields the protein CSVSGGDLSYNEQFF.

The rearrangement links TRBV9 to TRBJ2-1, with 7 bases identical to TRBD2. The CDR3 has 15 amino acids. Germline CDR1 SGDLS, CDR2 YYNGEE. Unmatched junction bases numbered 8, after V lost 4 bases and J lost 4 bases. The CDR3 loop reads CASSIGLDLYNEQFF. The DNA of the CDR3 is TGTGCCAGCAGCATCGGACTAGACCTATACAATGAGCAGTTCTTC.

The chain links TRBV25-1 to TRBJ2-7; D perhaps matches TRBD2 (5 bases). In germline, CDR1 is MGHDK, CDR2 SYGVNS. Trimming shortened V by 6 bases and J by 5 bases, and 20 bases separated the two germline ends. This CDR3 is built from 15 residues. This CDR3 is CASRDPGMLHHEQYF. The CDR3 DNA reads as TGTGCCAGCAGGGACCCCGGGATGCTGCATCACGAGCAGTACTTC.

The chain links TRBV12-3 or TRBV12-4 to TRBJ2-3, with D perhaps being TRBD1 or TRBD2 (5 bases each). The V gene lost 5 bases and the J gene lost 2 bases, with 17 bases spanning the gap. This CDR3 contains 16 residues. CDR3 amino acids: CASSPRLGVLTDTQYF. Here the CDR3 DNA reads TGTGCCAGCAGTCCGCGATTGGGGGTCCTCACAGATACGCAGTATTTT.

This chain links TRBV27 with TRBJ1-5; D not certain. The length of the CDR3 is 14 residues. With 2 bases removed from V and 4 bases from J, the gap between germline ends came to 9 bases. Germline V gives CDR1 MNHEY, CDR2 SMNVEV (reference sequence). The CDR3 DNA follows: TGTGCCAGCAGTTTACTAGGTTCAAATCAGCCCCAGCATTTT. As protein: CASSLLGSNQPQHF.

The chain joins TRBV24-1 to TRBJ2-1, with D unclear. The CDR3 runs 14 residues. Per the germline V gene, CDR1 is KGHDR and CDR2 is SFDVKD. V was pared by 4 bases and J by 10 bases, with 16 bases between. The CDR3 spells CATSENGPLPEQFF. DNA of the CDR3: TGTGCCACCAGTGAGAACGGACCGCTCCCCGAGCAGTTCTTC.

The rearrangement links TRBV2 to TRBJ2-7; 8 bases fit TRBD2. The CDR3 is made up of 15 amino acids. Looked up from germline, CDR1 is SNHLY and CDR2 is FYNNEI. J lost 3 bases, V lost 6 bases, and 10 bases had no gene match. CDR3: CASSPPGTRDYEQYF. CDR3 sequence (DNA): TGTGCCAGCAGCCCCCCCGGGACTAGAGACTACGAGCAGTACTTC.

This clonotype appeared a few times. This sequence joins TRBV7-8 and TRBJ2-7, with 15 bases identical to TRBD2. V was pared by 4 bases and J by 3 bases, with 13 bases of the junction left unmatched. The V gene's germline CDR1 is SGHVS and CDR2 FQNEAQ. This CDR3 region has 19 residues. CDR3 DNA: TGTGCCAGCAGCTCCCGGTCGGGGACTAGCGGGGGGCTACGCTACGAGCAGTACTTC. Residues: CASSSRSGTSGGLRYEQYF.

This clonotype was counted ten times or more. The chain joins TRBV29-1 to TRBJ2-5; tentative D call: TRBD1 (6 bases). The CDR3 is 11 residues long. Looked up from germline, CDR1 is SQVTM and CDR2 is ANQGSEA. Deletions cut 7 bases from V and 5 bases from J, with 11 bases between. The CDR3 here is CSGRTAETQYF. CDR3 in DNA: TGCAGCGGGCGGACAGCTGAGACCCAGTACTTC.

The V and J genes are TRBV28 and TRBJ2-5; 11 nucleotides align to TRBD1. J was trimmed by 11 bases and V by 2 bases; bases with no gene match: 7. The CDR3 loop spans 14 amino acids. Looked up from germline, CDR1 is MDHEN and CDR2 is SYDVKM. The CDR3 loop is CASSLVGQGVEQYF. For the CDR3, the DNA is TGTGCCAGCAGTTTAGTGGGACAGGGGGTTGAGCAGTACTTC.